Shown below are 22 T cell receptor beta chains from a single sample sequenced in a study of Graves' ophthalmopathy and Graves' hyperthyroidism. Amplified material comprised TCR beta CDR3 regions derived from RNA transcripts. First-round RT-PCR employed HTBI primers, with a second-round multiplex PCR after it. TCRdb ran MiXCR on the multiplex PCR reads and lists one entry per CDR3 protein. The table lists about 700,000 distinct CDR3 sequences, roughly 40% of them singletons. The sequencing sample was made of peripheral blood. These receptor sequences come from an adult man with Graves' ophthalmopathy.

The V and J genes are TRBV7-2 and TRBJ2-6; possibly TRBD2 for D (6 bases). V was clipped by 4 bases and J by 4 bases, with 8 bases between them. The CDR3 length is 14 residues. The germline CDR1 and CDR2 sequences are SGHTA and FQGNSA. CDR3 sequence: CASSWSGGANVLTF. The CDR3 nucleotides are TGTGCCAGCAGCTGGAGCGGGGGGGCCAACGTCCTGACTTTC.

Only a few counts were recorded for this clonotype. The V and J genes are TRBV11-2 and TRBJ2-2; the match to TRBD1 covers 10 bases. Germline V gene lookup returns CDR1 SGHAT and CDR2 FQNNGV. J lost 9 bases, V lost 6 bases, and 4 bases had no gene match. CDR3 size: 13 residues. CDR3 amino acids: CASRKTGGRELFF. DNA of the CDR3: TGTGCCAGCAGGAAGACAGGGGGCAGGGAGCTGTTTTTT. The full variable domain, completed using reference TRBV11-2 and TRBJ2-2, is EAGVAQSPRYKIIEKRQSVAFWCNPISGHATLYWYQQILGQGPKLLIQFQNNGVVDDSQLPKDRFSAERLKGVDSTLKIQPAKLEDSAVYLCASRKTGGRELFFGEGSRLTVL.

The CDR3 sequence: CASNMGQGDEQYF. The CDR3 DNA is TGTGCCAGCAACATGGGACAGGGAGACGAGCAGTACTTC. The rearrangement joins TRBV28 to TRBJ2-7; 9 nucleotides line up with TRBD1. Germline loops: CDR1 MDHEN, CDR2 SYDVKM. V trimming: 7 bases; J trimming: 5 bases; junction bases outside the gene matches: 6. The CDR3 has 13 amino acids.

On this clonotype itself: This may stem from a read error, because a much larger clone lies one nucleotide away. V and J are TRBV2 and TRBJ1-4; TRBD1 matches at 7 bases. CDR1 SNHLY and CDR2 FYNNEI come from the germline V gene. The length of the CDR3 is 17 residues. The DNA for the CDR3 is TGTGCCACCAGTGAATTCGGGCAGGGGGTAACTAATGAAAAACTGTTTTTT. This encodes CATSEFGQGVTNEKLFF.

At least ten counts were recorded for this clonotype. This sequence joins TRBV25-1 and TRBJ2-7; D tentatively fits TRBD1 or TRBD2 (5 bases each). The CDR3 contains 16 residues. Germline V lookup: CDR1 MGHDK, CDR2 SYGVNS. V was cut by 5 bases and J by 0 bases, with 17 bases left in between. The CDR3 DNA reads TGTGCCAGCAGTCAATCCCTCCAGGGAGACTCCTACGAGCAGTACTTC. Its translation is CASSQSLQGDSYEQYF.

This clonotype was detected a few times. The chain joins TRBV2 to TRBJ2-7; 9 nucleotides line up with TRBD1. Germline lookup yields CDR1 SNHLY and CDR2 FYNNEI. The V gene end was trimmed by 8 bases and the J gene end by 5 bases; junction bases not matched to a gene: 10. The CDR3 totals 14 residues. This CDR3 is CASDRDRAGNEQYF. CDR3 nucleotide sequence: TGTGCCAGCGACCGGGACAGGGCGGGAAACGAGCAGTACTTC.

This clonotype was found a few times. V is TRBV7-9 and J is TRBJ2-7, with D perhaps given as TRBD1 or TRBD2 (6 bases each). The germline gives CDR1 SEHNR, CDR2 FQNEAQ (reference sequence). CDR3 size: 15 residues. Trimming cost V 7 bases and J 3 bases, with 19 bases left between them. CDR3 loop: CASTESGARIYEQYF. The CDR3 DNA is TGTGCCAGCACGGAGTCGGGGGCCCGAATCTACGAGCAGTACTTC.

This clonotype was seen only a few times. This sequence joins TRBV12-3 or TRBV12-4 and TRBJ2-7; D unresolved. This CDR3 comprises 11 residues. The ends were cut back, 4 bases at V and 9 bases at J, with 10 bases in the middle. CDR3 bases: TGTGCCAGCAGTTACGGAGCCAGGCAGTACTTC. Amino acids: CASSYGARQYF.

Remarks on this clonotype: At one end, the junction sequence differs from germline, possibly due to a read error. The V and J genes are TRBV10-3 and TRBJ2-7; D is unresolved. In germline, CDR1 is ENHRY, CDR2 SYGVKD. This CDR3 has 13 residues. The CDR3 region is CASSEFGFFEQYF. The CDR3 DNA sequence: TGTGCCAGCAGTGAATTTGGGTTCTTCGAGCAGTACTTC.

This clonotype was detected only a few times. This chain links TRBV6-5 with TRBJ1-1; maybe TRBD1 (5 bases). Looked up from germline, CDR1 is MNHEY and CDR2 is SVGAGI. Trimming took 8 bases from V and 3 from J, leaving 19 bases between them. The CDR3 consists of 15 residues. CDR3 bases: TGTGCCAGCGGTAGGGGTACTAGGAGGGACACTGAAGCTTTCTTT. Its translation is CASGRGTRRDTEAFF.

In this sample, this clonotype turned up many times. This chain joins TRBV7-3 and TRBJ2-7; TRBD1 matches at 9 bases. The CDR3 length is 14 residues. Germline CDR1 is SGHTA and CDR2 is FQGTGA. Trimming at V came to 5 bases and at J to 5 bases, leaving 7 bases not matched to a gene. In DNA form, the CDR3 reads TGTGCCAGCAGCCCTGGGACAGGGAGCCACGAGCAGTACTTC. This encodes CASSPGTGSHEQYF. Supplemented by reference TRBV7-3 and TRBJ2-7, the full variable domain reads GAGVSQTPSNKVTEKGKYVELRCDPISGHTALYWYRQSLGQGPEFLIYFQGTGAADDSGLPNDRFFAVRPEGSVSTLKIQRTERGDSAVYLCASSPGTGSHEQYFGPGTRLTVT.

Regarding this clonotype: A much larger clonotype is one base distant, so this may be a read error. The CDR3 DNA follows: TGTGCCAGCAGCGATACCGACACTGAAGCTTCCTTT. As protein: CASSDTDTEASF. The chain employs TRBV9 and TRBJ1-1; D unresolved. Germline V gene data show CDR1 as SGDLS and CDR2 as YYNGEE. The length of the CDR3 is 12 residues.

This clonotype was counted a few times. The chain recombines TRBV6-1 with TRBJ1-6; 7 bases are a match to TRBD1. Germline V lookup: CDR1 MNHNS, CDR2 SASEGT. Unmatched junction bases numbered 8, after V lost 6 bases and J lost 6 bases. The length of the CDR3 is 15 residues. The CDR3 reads CASRKGGEGNSPLHF. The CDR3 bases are TGTGCCAGCAGGAAAGGGGGCGAAGGTAATTCACCCCTCCACTTT.

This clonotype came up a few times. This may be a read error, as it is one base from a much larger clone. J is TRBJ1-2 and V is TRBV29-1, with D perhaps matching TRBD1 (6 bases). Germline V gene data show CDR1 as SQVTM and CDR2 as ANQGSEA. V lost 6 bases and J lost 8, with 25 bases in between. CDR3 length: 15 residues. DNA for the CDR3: TGCAGCGTCGAAAGGGGCAGGGGCCCGGCTCCCGGCTACACCTTC. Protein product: CSVERGRGPAPGYTF.

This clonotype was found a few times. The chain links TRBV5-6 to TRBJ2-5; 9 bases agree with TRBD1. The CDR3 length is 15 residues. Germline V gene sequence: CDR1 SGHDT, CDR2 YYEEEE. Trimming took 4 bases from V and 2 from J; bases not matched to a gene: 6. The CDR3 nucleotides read TGTGCCAGCAGCCCGATTGGGACAGGGCAAGAGACCCAGTACTTC. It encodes CASSPIGTGQETQYF.

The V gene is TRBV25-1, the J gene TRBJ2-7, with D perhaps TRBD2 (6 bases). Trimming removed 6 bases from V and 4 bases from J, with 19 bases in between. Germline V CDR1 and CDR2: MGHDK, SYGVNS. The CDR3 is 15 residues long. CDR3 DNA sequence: TGTGCCAGCAGGGTCCCCCGGGACTCAGGATACGAGCAGTACTTC. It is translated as CASRVPRDSGYEQYF.

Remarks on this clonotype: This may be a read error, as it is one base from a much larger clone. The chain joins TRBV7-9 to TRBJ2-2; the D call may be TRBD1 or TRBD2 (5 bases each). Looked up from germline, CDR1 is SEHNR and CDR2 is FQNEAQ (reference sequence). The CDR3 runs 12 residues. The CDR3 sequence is CASSQGTGELLF. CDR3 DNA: TGTGCCAGCAGTCAAGGGACCGGGGAGCTGCTTTTT.

CDR3 nucleotide sequence: TGCAGCTTGACAGGGGGCACTGAAGCTTTCTTT. It is translated as CSLTGGTEAFF. V and J are TRBV29-1 and TRBJ1-1; 9 bases map to TRBD1. This CDR3 contains 11 residues. The germline gives CDR1 SQVTM, CDR2 ANQGSEA. The V gene end was trimmed by 8 bases and the J gene end by 4 bases; junction bases not matched to a gene: 2.

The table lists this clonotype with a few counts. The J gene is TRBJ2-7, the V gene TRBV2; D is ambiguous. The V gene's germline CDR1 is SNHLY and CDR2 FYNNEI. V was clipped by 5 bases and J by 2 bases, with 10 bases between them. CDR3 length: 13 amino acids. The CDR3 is CASSLKIPYEQYF. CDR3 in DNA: TGTGCCAGCAGTTTAAAGATTCCCTACGAGCAGTACTTC.

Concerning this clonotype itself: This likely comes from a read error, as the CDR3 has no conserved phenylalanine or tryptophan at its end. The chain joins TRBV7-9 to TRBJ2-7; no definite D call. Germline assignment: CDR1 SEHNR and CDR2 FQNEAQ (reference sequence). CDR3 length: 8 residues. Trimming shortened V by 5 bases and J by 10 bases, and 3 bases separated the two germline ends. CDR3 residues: CASSRQYT. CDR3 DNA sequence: TGTGCCAGCAGCCGACAGTACACC.

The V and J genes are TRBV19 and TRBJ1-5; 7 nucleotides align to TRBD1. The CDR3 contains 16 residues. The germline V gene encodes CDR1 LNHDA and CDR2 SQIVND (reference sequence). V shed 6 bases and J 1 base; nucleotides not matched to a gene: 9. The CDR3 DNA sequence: TGTGCCAGTAGAAATGACCAGGGGGTAAGCAATCAGCCCCAGCATTTT. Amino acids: CASRNDQGVSNQPQHF.

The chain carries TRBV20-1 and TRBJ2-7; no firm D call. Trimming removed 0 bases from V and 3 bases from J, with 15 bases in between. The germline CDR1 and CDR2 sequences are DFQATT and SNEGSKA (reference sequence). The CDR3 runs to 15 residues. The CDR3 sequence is CSARDPPGLDYEQYF. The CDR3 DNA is TGCAGTGCTAGAGATCCCCCCGGGCTGGACTACGAGCAGTACTTC.